Listed here are 23 T cell receptor beta chains from one sample, sequenced in a study of blood T cell repertoires in COVID-19. Measured with immunoSEQ multiplex PCR; TCRdb has only the in-frame clones, and not every one. The sample holds about 82,000 clones, approximately 79% seen once. Sequencing used peripheral blood. Receptors were obtained from a human donor with acute or convalescent COVID-19. The donor label of this sample is uncertain.

This clone was picked up one time. The chain carries TRBV5-4 and TRBJ1-2; 11 bases fit TRBD1. Germline V gives CDR1 SGHNT, CDR2 YYREEE (reference sequence). The CDR3 covers 16 residues. V was clipped by 2 bases and J by 8 bases; unmatched bases: 11. The CDR3 here is CASSLLGTGGARGYTF. CDR3 sequence (DNA): TGTGCCAGCAGCTTACTCGGGACAGGGGGAGCGCGGGGCTACACCTTC.

The rearrangement joins TRBV5-6 to TRBJ1-6; D unclear. Trimming removed 1 base at V and 10 bases at J, with 15 bases between. Per germline, CDR1 SGHDT and CDR2 YYEEEE. The CDR3 has 15 residues. The CDR3 DNA sequence: TGTGCCAGCAGCTTGCCTGGCACCGGGGTCTCACCCCTCCACTTT. This codes for CASSLPGTGVSPLHF.

This clone was picked up one time. The V gene is TRBV7-2, the J gene TRBJ2-1; D uncertain. V was shortened by 0 bases and J by 8 bases, with 11 bases between the two germline ends. The CDR3 is 14 residues long. CDR1 is SGHTA, CDR2 FQGNSA, per germline. The CDR3 is CASSLAHSSDEQFF. DNA for the CDR3: TGTGCCAGCAGCTTAGCGCATAGTTCGGATGAGCAGTTCTTC.

The gene calls are TRBV7-8 and TRBJ1-5; possibly TRBD1 for D (6 bases). This CDR3 contains 15 residues. Germline CDR1 SGHVS, CDR2 FQNEAQ. The germline V and J ends were trimmed by 4 bases and 0 bases, with 10 bases remaining between them. The CDR3 is CASSSRTVSNQPQHF. The DNA for the CDR3 is TGTGCCAGCAGCTCGAGGACAGTTAGCAATCAGCCCCAGCATTTT.

The chain is built from TRBV10-2 and TRBJ1-3, with D hard to call. Germline assignment: CDR1 WSHSY and CDR2 SAAADI. The ends were cut back, 3 bases at V and 0 bases at J, with 6 bases in the middle. The CDR3 runs to 14 residues. The CDR3 spells CASSETYSGNTIYF. CDR3 bases: TGCGCCAGCAGTGAAACCTACTCTGGAAACACCATATATTTT.

This chain connects TRBV28 to TRBJ1-1; TRBD1 agrees at 8 bases. Germline CDR1 MDHEN, CDR2 SYDVKM. The CDR3 runs to 15 residues. V lost 8 bases, J lost 1 base, and 9 bases stayed unmatched. CDR3 amino acids: CASDRTGIGNTEAFF. The CDR3 coding sequence is TGTGCCAGCGATCGGACAGGGATCGGGAACACTGAAGCTTTCTTT.

The chain links TRBV18 to TRBJ1-5, with 9 bases matching TRBD1. J was trimmed by 7 bases and V by 3 bases; bases with no gene match: 4. Germline assignment: CDR1 KGHSH and CDR2 LQKENI. The CDR3 loop spans 14 amino acids. CDR3 amino acids: CASSPGQGRQPQHF. CDR3 bases: TGTGCCAGCTCACCGGGACAGGGTCGCCAGCCCCAGCATTTT.

The chain recombines TRBV4-3 with TRBJ2-2; possibly TRBD2 for D (5 bases). Trimming stripped 0 bases from V and 6 bases from J, with 14 bases between. Germline V gene lookup returns CDR1 LGHNA and CDR2 YSLEER. The CDR3 runs to 16 residues. The CDR3 region has the DNA TGCGCCAGCAGCCAAGATACCGGGGTCTGGGCCGGGGAGCTGTTTTTT. Its translation: CASSQDTGVWAGELFF.

This clone was detected many times. V and J are TRBV6-8 and TRBJ1-5; D is uncertain. Trimming cost V 2 bases and J 4 bases, with 9 bases left between them. This CDR3 region has 14 residues. Looked up from germline, CDR1 is MNHGY and CDR2 is SAAAGT. The chain's CDR3 is CASSYGQLNQPQHF. DNA for the CDR3: TGTGCCAGCAGTTACGGTCAGTTAAATCAGCCCCAGCATTTT.

The CDR3 protein is CASTPPSTGTYGYTF. CDR3 bases: TGTGCCAGCACCCCCCCGAGCACAGGGACGTATGGCTACACCTTC. V gene TRBV28 combines with J gene TRBJ1-2; TRBD1 is a possible D gene (6 bases). The germline gives CDR1 MDHEN, CDR2 SYDVKM. CDR3 length: 15 residues. Deletions cut 7 bases from V and 5 bases from J, with 20 bases between.

The rearrangement uses TRBV11-2 and TRBJ2-1, with 11 bases aligning to TRBD2. This CDR3 spans 16 amino acids. The V segment lost 3 bases and the J segment 6 bases; nucleotides outside the gene matches: 7. Germline V CDR1 and CDR2: SGHAT, FQNNGV. CDR3 bases: TGTGCCAGCAGCTTTCTAGCGGGGGGTTCTGGCAATGAGCAGTTCTTC. Its translation is CASSFLAGGSGNEQFF.

The chain has TRBV3-1 (or the pseudogene TRBV3-2) and TRBJ2-7; TRBD2 matches at 7 bases. Germline V CDR1 and CDR2: LGHDT, YNNKEL (reference sequence). The junction had 5 bases not matched to a gene; V was cut back by 2 bases and J by 7 bases. This CDR3 is built from 13 residues. Here the CDR3 reads CASSQILGGEQYV. As DNA, the CDR3 is TGTGCCAGCAGCCAAATCTTGGGAGGGGAGCAGTACGTC.

This clone turned up a few times. This CDR3 is also generated by other DNA sequences in the sample. This sequence joins TRBV30 and TRBJ1-1, with a tentative D call TRBD1 (5 bases). Between the trimmed V and J ends, which lost 1 base and 4 bases, there was a span of 13 bases. The V gene's germline CDR1 is GTSNPN and CDR2 SVGIG (reference sequence). The CDR3 runs to 14 residues. The chain's CDR3 is CAWSDPGGGTEAFF. The CDR3 bases are TGTGCCTGGAGTGATCCCGGCGGGGGCACTGAAGCTTTCTTT.

In its sample, this clone was seen once. The gene calls are TRBV7-2 and TRBJ2-5, with TRBD2 matching over 12 bases. CDR1 and CDR2 (germline): SGHTA, FQGNSA. The junction had 5 bases not matched to a gene; V was cut back by 2 bases and J by 4 bases. The CDR3 is 16 residues long. CDR3 DNA: TGTGCCAGCAGCTTAAGGACTAGCGGGACCGTAGAGACCCAGTACTTC. Encoded protein: CASSLRTSGTVETQYF.

The chain joins TRBV19 to TRBJ2-1; 13 bases are shared with TRBD2. The CDR3 length is 17 residues. Trimming cost V 5 bases and J 4 bases; bases outside gene matches: 8. CDR1 and CDR2 (germline): LNHDA, SQIVND (reference sequence). This chain's CDR3 is CASSVPGLAGTYNEQFF. Written as DNA, the CDR3 is TGTGCCAGTAGTGTCCCGGGACTAGCGGGGACATACAATGAGCAGTTCTTC.

The gene calls are TRBV19 and TRBJ2-5; a weak D match, TRBD1 (6 bases). The V and J ends lost 4 bases and 5 bases respectively, with 11 bases between them. The CDR3 totals 13 residues. The germline gives CDR1 LNHDA, CDR2 SQIVND (reference sequence). The CDR3 DNA follows: TGTGCCAGTAGTAGTACTAGGGGGGAGACCCAGTACTTC. As protein: CASSSTRGETQYF.

The chain couples TRBV9 to TRBJ1-1, with D uncertain. Germline-derived CDR1 and CDR2 are SGDLS and YYNGEE. The V gene lost 3 bases and the J gene lost 1 base, with 16 bases spanning the gap. The CDR3 totals 16 residues. The CDR3, as DNA: TGTGCCAGCAGCGCAAGCGTGAGCCCCACGAACACTGAAGCTTTCTTT. It encodes CASSASVSPTNTEAFF. Variable domain in full (rest from reference TRBV9 and TRBJ1-1): DSGVTQTPKHLITATGQRVTLRCSPRSGDLSVYWYQQSLDQGLQFLIQYYNGEERAKGNILERFSAQQFPDLHSELNLSSLELGDSALYFCASSASVSPTNTEAFFGQGTRLTVV.

V gene TRBV27 combines with J gene TRBJ1-2, with 8 bases lining up with TRBD1. The V gene's germline CDR1 is MNHEY and CDR2 SMNVEV (reference sequence). V lost 6 bases, J lost 1 base, and 10 bases stayed unmatched. The CDR3 is made up of 16 amino acids. CDR3 residues: CASRETGGQNNYGYTF. CDR3 sequence (DNA): TGTGCCAGCAGGGAAACAGGGGGACAGAATAACTATGGCTACACCTTC.

The rearrangement uses TRBV15 and TRBJ1-5; D perhaps matches TRBD1 (5 bases). V was trimmed by 6 bases and J by 3 bases, leaving 9 bases between them. Germline CDR1 reads LNHNV; CDR2 reads YYDKDF (reference sequence). The CDR3 totals 13 residues. For the CDR3, the DNA is TGTGCCACCAGTAACAGGCCCAATCAGCCCCAGCATTTT. It encodes CATSNRPNQPQHF.

The chain is built from TRBV28 and TRBJ1-1; no reliable D call. The CDR3 is 12 amino acids. Per germline, CDR1 MDHEN and CDR2 SYDVKM. Trimming cost V 5 bases and J 1 base, with 5 bases left between them. CDR3 region: CASSRQNTEAFF. In DNA form, the CDR3 reads TGTGCCAGCAGTCGACAGAACACTGAAGCTTTCTTT.

The CDR3 is CASSLGGGSASYNEQFF. In DNA, the CDR3 is TGTGCCAGCAGCTTGGGCGGGGGATCAGCCTCCTACAATGAGCAGTTCTTC. The V gene is TRBV5-5, the J gene TRBJ2-1; 7 nucleotides match TRBD2. In germline, CDR1 is SGHKS, CDR2 YYEKEE (reference sequence). The CDR3 has 17 amino acids. V trimming: 0 bases; J trimming: 0 bases; junction bases outside the gene matches: 6.

This sequence joins TRBV6-4 and TRBJ1-2; no firm D call. CDR1 is MRHNA, CDR2 SNTAGT, per germline. V was trimmed by 5 bases and J by 2 bases, leaving 15 bases between them. This CDR3 region has 15 residues. This CDR3 reads CASSLEAAENYGYTF. The CDR3 DNA sequence: TGTGCCAGCAGTCTTGAGGCCGCGGAAAACTATGGCTACACCTTC.

The chain is built from TRBV30 and TRBJ2-6; D gene unclear. The CDR3 consists of 13 residues. V gave up 0 bases and J gave up 5 bases, with 5 bases separating them. The germline V gene has CDR1 GTSNPN and CDR2 SVGIG (reference sequence). In nucleotides, the CDR3 is TGTGCCTGGAGTGTACTACGGGCCAACGTCCTGACTTTC. This gives the protein CAWSVLRANVLTF.